The 12 T cell receptor beta chains below were found in one sample sequenced in a study of cytomegalovirus exposure and HLA in healthy donors. Some clones are missing from TCRdb's copy, which holds only in-frame ones; the method was immunoSEQ multiplex PCR. The sample records some 83,000 clones, approximately 94% being singletons. Source material: PBMCs. These receptors all stem from a woman aged 18-35 years in good health and CMV-seropositive.

The chain uses TRBV5-1 and TRBJ1-4; 10 nucleotides align to TRBD1. V lost 0 bases to trimming and J lost 0 bases; unmatched junction nucleotides: 8. The CDR3 runs 19 residues. Germline values: CDR1 SGHRS, CDR2 YFSETQ. CDR3 sequence: CASSLDHSGTGATNEKLFF. CDR3 coding DNA: TGCGCCAGCAGCTTGGACCATAGTGGGACAGGGGCAACTAATGAAAAACTGTTTTTT.

DNA of the CDR3: TGTGCCAGCAGCCCCCGGGGGCTAGCGGGGCACAATGAGCAGTTCTTC. This translates into CASSPRGLAGHNEQFF. The V call is TRBV9, the J call TRBJ2-1, with 9 bases matching TRBD2. CDR3 length: 16 amino acids. V was clipped by 4 bases and J by 5 bases; unmatched bases: 10. Germline values: CDR1 SGDLS, CDR2 YYNGEE.

The chain couples TRBV28 to TRBJ2-7; 7 bases are shared with TRBD1. V trimming: 10 bases; J trimming: 5 bases; junction bases outside the gene matches: 8. CDR3 length equals 12 residues. Germline CDR1 is MDHEN and CDR2 is SYDVKM. The CDR3 protein is CAIRTQGDEQYF. The CDR3 DNA is TGTGCCATCCGGACCCAGGGGGACGAGCAGTACTTC.

The chain carries TRBV6-5 and TRBJ2-7; D unclear. The CDR3 loop spans 16 amino acids. The germline CDR1 and CDR2 sequences are MNHEY and SVGAGI. Trimming removed 0 bases from V and 6 bases from J, with 18 bases in between. This CDR3 is CASSYSKHLSFPEQYF. The CDR3 DNA is TGTGCCAGCAGTTACTCGAAGCATCTGAGCTTTCCCGAGCAGTACTTC.

The chain links TRBV5-1 to TRBJ1-4; no definite D call. Trimming pared 3 bases from V and 7 bases from J, leaving 13 bases between. The CDR3 consists of 14 residues. Germline values: CDR1 SGHRS, CDR2 YFSETQ. The CDR3 DNA reads as TGCGCCAGCAGCTCCGAGCCCCTTTTTGAAAAACTGTTTTTT. Its protein product is CASSSEPLFEKLFF. Together with reference TRBV5-1 and TRBJ1-4, the CDR3 gives the full variable domain: KAGVTQTPRYLIKTRGQQVTLSCSPISGHRSVSWYQQTPGQGLQFLFEYFSETQRNKGNFPGRFSGRQFSNSRSEMNVSTLELGDSALYLCASSSEPLFEKLFFGSGTQLSVL.

The chain links TRBV18 to TRBJ1-4; a possible D gene is TRBD1 (5 bases). Trimming took off 2 bases at V and 8 bases at J, with 12 bases between the two ends. Germline values: CDR1 KGHSH, CDR2 LQKENI. The CDR3 is 14 residues long. Here the CDR3 DNA reads TGTGCCAGCTCACCAGGCGACTGGGGCGAAAAACTGTTTTTT. Its translation: CASSPGDWGEKLFF.

This clone was picked up a small number of times. This chain connects TRBV6-5 to TRBJ1-1; the match to TRBD1 covers 8 bases. Germline CDR1 MNHEY, CDR2 SVGAGI. V gave up 5 bases and J gave up 11 bases; unmatched junction bases: 13. This CDR3 region has 14 residues. The CDR3 region has the DNA TGTGCCAGCAGTCAACGGACAGGGAGGATTCGTGCTTTCTTT. Its translation is CASSQRTGRIRAFF.

The chain carries TRBV6-1 and TRBJ1-1, with D perhaps matching TRBD1 (5 bases). CDR3 length equals 14 residues. The V end lost 5 bases, the J end lost 3 bases, and 13 bases lay between the germline ends. Germline assignment: CDR1 MNHNS and CDR2 SASEGT. The CDR3 loop reads CASSRHSRDTEAFF. CDR3 DNA: TGTGCCAGCAGTCGACACTCCAGGGACACTGAAGCTTTCTTT.

This chain uses TRBV13 with TRBJ2-2, with TRBD1 matching over 7 bases. The CDR3 runs 16 residues. V was clipped by 5 bases and J by 0 bases; unmatched bases: 6. CDR1 and CDR2 (germline): PRHDT, FYEKMQ (reference sequence). The CDR3 protein is CASSLRDRPNTGELFF. Here the CDR3 DNA reads TGTGCCAGCAGCCTACGGGACAGACCGAACACCGGGGAGCTGTTTTTT.

V and J are TRBV9 and TRBJ2-5; 7 positions match TRBD2. Germline V gene sequence: CDR1 SGDLS, CDR2 YYNGEE. The length of the CDR3 is 14 residues. V shed 2 bases, J shed 1 base, and the junction held 2 bases outside the gene matches. The CDR3 loop reads CASSVGLSQETQYF. As DNA, the CDR3 is TGTGCCAGCAGCGTGGGACTATCCCAAGAGACCCAGTACTTC.

This sequence joins TRBV5-6 and TRBJ1-1, with D unclear. This CDR3 region has 13 residues. The germline CDR1 and CDR2 sequences are SGHDT and YYEEEE. The V end was cut by 0 bases, the J end by 7 bases, with 10 bases between. The DNA of the CDR3 is TGTGCCAGCAGCTTGGGACACCCGAGTGAAGCTTTCTTT. Its protein product is CASSLGHPSEAFF.

This chain uses TRBV11-1 with TRBJ2-1; 12 bases are a match to TRBD2. Unmatched junction bases numbered 11, after V lost 6 bases and J lost 8 bases. This CDR3 comprises 16 residues. The germline gives CDR1 SGHAT, CDR2 FQDESV (reference sequence). Here the CDR3 reads CASRPRTSGVSDEQFF. The CDR3 DNA is TGTGCCAGCAGACCCAGGACTAGCGGGGTCTCAGATGAGCAGTTCTTC. The full variable domain, rest sourced from reference TRBV11-1 and TRBJ2-1, is EAEVAQSPRYKITEKSQAVAFWCDPISGHATLYWYRQILGQGPELLVQFQDESVVDDSQLPKDRFSAERLKGVDSTLKIQPAELGDSAMYLCASRPRTSGVSDEQFFGPGTRLTVL.